The sequence of this T cell receptor beta chain was determined in a study of shared clonotypes between healthy human individuals. Turning to the study itself: CD4 naive and CD4 memory each took three plates per donor, while CD8 naive took two and CD8 memory one.

Sequencing was performed with immunoSEQ multiplex PCR; in TCRdb, only in-frame clones are kept and a portion is missing. The sample lists roughly 1,000,000 clones; 70% to 80% were seen once. V was cut by 4 bases and J by 5 bases, with 9 bases left in between. The CDR3 runs 13 residues. Germline V gives CDR1 SGHTA, CDR2 FQGNSA. The sequencing input was memory CD4+ T cells from PBMCs. Subset indicated: CD45RA-negative fraction. The chain employs TRBV7-2 and TRBJ1-5; possibly TRBD1 for D (5 bases). The sequence derives from a man aged 18 to 29 in good health. Some clones in this sample may be carry-over from other donors' samples. CDR3 region: CASSWGLDQPQHF. In DNA form, the CDR3 reads TGTGCCAGCAGCTGGGGGTTAGATCAGCCCCAGCATTTT. Full variable domain (missing parts from reference TRBV7-2 and TRBJ1-5): GAGVSQSPSNKVTEKGKDVELRCDPISGHTALYWYRQSLGQGLEFLIYFQGNSAPDKSGLPSDRFSAERTGGSVSTLTIQRTQQEDSAVYLCASSWGLDQPQHFGDGTRLSIL.